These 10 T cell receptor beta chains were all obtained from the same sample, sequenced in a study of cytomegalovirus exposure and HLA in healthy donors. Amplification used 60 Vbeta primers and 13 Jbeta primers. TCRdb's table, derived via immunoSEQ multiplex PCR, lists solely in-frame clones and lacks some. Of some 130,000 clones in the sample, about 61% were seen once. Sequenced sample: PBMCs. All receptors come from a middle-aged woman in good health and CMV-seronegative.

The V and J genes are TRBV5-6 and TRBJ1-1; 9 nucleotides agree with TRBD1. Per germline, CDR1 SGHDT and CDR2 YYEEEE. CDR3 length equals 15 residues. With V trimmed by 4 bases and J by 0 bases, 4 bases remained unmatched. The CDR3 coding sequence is TGTGCCAGCAGCGAGGACAGGGGAATGAACACTGAAGCTTTCTTT. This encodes CASSEDRGMNTEAFF. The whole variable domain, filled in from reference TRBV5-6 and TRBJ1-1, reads DAGVTQSPTHLIKTRGQQVTLRCSPKSGHDTVSWYQQALGQGPQFIFQYYEEEERQRGNFPDRFSGHQFPNYSSELNVNALLLGDSALYLCASSEDRGMNTEAFFGQGTRLTVV.

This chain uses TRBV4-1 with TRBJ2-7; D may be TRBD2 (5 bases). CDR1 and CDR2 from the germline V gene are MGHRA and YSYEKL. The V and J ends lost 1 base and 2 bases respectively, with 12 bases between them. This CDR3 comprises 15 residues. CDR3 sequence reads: CASSQVILAAYEQYF. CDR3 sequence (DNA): TGCGCCAGCAGCCAAGTAATCCTAGCAGCCTACGAGCAGTACTTC.

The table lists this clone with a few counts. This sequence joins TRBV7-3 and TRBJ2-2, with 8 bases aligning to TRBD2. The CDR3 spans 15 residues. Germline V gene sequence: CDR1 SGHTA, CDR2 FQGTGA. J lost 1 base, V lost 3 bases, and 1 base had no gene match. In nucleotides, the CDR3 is TGTGCCAGCAGCTTTGCGGGGGGGAACACCGGGGAGCTGTTTTTT. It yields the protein CASSFAGGNTGELFF.

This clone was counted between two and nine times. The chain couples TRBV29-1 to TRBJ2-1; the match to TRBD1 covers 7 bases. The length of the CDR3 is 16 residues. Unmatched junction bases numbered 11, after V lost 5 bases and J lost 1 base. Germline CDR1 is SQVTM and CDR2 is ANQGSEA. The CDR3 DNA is TGCAGCGTTCCCGGGGTACAGGGGTCTTCCTACAATGAGCAGTTCTTC. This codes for CSVPGVQGSSYNEQFF.

The CDR3 coding sequence is TGTGCCAGCAGCTTAAGGGGCTCTGGGGCCAACGTCCTGACTTTC. This translates into CASSLRGSGANVLTF. V and J are TRBV5-6 and TRBJ2-6; weak D call: TRBD1 (5 bases). V was trimmed by 2 bases and J by 0 bases, leaving 6 bases between them. The CDR3 loop spans 15 amino acids. CDR1 and CDR2 from the germline V gene are SGHDT and YYEEEE.

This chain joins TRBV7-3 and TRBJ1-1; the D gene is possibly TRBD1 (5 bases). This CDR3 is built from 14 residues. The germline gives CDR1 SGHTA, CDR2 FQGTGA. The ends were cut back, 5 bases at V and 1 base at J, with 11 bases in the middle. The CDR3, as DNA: TGTGCCAGCAGCGAAACGGACAAGAACACTGAAGCTTTCTTT. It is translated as CASSETDKNTEAFF.

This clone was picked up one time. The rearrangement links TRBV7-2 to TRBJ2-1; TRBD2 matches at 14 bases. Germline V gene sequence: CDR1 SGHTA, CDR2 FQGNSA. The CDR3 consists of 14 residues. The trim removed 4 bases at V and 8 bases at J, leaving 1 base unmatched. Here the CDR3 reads CASSWGLAGDEQFF. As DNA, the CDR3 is TGTGCCAGCAGCTGGGGACTAGCGGGGGATGAGCAGTTCTTC.

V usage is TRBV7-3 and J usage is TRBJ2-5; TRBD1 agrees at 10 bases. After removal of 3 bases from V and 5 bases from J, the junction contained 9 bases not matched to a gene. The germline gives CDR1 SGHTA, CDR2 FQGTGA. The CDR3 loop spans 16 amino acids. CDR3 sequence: CASSLGTGVGVETQYF. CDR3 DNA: TGTGCCAGCAGCTTGGGGACAGGGGTGGGAGTGGAGACCCAGTACTTC.

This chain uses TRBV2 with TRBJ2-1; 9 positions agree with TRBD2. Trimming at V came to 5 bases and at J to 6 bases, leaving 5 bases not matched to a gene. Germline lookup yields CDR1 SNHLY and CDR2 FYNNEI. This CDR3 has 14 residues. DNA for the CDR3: TGTGCCAGCAGTTTTGCGCGGGGGGGCAATGAGCAGTTCTTC. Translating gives CASSFARGGNEQFF.

CDR3 loop: CASSSRTSGGYTDTQYF. The CDR3 bases are TGTGCCAGCAGCTCCCGGACTAGCGGGGGATACACAGATACGCAGTATTTT. V usage is TRBV7-6 and J usage is TRBJ2-3; 13 bases align to TRBD2. The CDR3 length is 17 residues. CDR1 and CDR2 (germline): SGHVS, FNYEAQ. Trimming cost V 4 bases and J 2 bases; bases outside gene matches: 6.